What follows is one T cell receptor (beta chain) and its context. CDR1 is SEHNR and CDR2 is FQNEAQ in the germline V gene (reference sequence). V shed 3 bases and J shed 8 bases, with 13 bases lying between them. CDR3 length: 14 residues. This sample is drawn from a study of blood T cell repertoires in COVID-19. At the level of the study: Sites across the United States, Italy and Spain contributed samples from acute and convalescent COVID-19. T cells, B-cell-depleted T cells, or PBMCs provided the cDNA or gDNA that served as material.

The table came from immunoSEQ multiplex PCR; TCRdb's copy has only in-frame clones and leaves some out. Among some 150,000 clones, just over 85% were seen once, and the ten largest hold less than 5.5%. This TCR was sampled from a man aged 50 to 60 who had recovered from COVID-19. The chain uses TRBV7-9 and TRBJ1-4; a weak D match, TRBD1 (6 bases). The sample taken for sequencing was PBMCs or T cells enriched from blood (not recorded which). The CDR3 coding sequence is TGTGCCAGCAGCTTTCAGGGGACCGGCGAAAAACTGTTTTTT. Its protein is CASSFQGTGEKLFF. The whole variable domain, filled in from reference TRBV7-9 and TRBJ1-4, reads DTGVSQNPRHKITKRGQNVTFRCDPISEHNRLYWYRQTLGQGPEFLTYFQNEAQLEKSRLLSDRFSAERPKGSFSTLEIQRTEQGDSAMYLCASSFQGTGEKLFFGSGTQLSVL.